The table lists the clone carrying this T cell receptor beta chain with a few counts. The data originate from a study of T cells after yellow fever vaccination. Looking at the study overall: When fractions had low cell numbers, they were prepared with SMART-Seq v4 Ultra Low Input.

The J segment lost 4 bases and the V segment lost 1 base, leaving 3 bases of the junction unmatched. CDR3 length: 14 residues. Germline V gene sequence: CDR1 SEHNR, CDR2 FQNEAQ (reference sequence). Template-switching 5'RACE yielded the TCR cDNA; a universal primer site and UMIs were added in the process. TCRdb used MiXCR to reprocess the 5' RACE reads, holding one entry per CDR3 protein. Altogether about 85,000 distinct CDR3 sequences are present, roughly 14% being singletons, with the ten largest covering around 24%. Broader study findings: FACS-sorted repertoires might harbor abundant contaminating clonotypes from the bulk population. Most primary-vaccination clones recurred post-booster (more than 95% CD4, roughly 87% CD8).

The clonotype was recovered from a man younger than 35 who received the YFV17D yellow fever vaccine. The V call is TRBV7-9, the J call TRBJ1-2, with 7 bases that match TRBD1. The sequenced sample was CD8+ T cells not binding an NS4B(214-222) dextramer, sorted from PBMCs, obtained about 20 days after the first yellow fever vaccination. CDR3 residues: CASSLGTGIYGYTF. For the CDR3, the DNA is TGTGCCAGCAGCTTAGGGACAGGAATCTATGGCTACACCTTC.